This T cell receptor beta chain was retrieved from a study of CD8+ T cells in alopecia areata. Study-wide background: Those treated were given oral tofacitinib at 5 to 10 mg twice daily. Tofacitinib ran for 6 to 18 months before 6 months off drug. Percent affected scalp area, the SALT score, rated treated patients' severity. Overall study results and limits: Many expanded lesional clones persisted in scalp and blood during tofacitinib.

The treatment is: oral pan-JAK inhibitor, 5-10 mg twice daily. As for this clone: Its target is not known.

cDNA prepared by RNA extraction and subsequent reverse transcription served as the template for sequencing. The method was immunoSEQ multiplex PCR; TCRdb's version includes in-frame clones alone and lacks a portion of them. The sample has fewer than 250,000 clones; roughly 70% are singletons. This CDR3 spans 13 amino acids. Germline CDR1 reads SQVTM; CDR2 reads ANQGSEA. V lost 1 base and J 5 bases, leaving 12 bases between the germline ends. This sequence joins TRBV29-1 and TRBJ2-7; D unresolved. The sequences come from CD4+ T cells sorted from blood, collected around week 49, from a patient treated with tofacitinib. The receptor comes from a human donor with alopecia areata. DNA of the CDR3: TGCAGCGTTGAAGCTGGCGGTTGGAACGAGCAGTACTTC. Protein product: CSVEAGGWNEQYF.